This T cell receptor (beta chain) was recorded in a study of cytomegalovirus exposure and HLA in healthy donors. The PCR had 60 Vbeta and 13 Jbeta primers. The data were produced by immunoSEQ multiplex PCR, yet TCRdb's version contains in-frame clones alone and is incomplete. The sample carries 200,000 or so clones, approximately 85% recorded once. Note on this clone: Its antigen is as yet unknown.

Study conclusions and caveats: The authors listed 150 to 200 TCR beta chains as cytomegalovirus-associated. Most subjects' HLA-A and HLA-B alleles were reportedly predicted from TCR beta sequences. Presence/absence analyses assumed roughly uniform sequencing depth across donors, which may not hold.

In germline, CDR1 is MDHEN, CDR2 SYDVKM. The CDR3 is 14 amino acids. V shed 5 bases and J shed 4 bases, with 12 bases lying between them. The clonotype comes from a woman under 30 in good health and CMV-seronegative. The sequencing sample was made of PBMCs. The V and J genes are TRBV28 and TRBJ2-1; a possible D gene is TRBD1 (5 bases). The CDR3 loop reads CASSPSTAYNEQFF. CDR3 DNA sequence: TGTGCCAGCAGTCCGTCGACAGCGTACAATGAGCAGTTCTTC.